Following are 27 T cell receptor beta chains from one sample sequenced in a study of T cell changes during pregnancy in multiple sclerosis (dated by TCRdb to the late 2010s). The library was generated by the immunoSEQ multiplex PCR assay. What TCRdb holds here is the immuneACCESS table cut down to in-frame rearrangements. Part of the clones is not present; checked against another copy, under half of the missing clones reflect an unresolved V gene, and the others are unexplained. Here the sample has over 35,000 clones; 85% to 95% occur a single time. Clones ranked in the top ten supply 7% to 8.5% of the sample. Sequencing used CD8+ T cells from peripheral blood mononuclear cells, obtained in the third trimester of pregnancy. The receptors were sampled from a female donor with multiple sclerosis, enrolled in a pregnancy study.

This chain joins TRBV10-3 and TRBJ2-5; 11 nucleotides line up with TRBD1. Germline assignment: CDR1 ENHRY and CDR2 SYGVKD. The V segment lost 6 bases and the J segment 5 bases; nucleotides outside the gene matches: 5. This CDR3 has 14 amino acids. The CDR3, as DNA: TGTGCCATCAGCCCGGACAGGGGGCCCGAGACCCAGTACTTC. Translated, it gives CAISPDRGPETQYF.

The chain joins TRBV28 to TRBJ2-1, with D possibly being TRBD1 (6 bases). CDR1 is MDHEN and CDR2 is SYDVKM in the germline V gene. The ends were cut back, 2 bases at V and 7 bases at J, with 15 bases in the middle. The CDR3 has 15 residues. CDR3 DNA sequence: TGTGCCAGCAGTTTACGCAGGGTGGGGGCGAATGAGCAGTTCTTC. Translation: CASSLRRVGANEQFF.

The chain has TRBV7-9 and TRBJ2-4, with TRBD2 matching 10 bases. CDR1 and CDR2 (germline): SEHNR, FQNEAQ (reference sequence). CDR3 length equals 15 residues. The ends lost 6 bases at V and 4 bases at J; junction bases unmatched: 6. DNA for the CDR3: TGTGCCAGCAGTTATCTAGCGGGAGATAAAAACATTCAGTACTTC. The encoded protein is CASSYLAGDKNIQYF. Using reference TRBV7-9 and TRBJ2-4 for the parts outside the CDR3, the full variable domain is DTGVSQNPRHKITKRGQNVTFRCDPISEHNRLYWYRQTLGQGPEFLTYFQNEAQLEKSRLLSDRFSAERPKGSFSTLEIQRTEQGDSAMYLCASSYLAGDKNIQYFGAGTRLSVL.

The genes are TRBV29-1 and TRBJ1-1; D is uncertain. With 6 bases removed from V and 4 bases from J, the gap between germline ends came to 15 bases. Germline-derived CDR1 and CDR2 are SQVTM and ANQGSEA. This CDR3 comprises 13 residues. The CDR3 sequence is CSVAHSPRTEAFF. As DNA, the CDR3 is TGCAGCGTCGCACACAGCCCGCGCACTGAAGCTTTCTTT.

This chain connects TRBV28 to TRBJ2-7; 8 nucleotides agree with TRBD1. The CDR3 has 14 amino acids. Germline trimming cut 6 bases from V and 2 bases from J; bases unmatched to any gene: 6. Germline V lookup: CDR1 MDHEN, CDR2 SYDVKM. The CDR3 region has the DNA TGTGCCAGCAGCAGGACAGGGTCCCCCTACGAGCAGTACTTC. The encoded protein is CASSRTGSPYEQYF.

CDR3 loop: CASRRGLGGIQPQHF. Written as DNA, the CDR3 is TGTGCCAGCAGGAGAGGGTTGGGGGGGATTCAGCCCCAGCATTTT. The chain recombines TRBV2 with TRBJ1-5; D may be TRBD1 (5 bases). CDR1 and CDR2 from the germline V gene are SNHLY and FYNNEI. This CDR3 is built from 15 residues. Deletions cut 6 bases from V and 6 bases from J, with 18 bases between.

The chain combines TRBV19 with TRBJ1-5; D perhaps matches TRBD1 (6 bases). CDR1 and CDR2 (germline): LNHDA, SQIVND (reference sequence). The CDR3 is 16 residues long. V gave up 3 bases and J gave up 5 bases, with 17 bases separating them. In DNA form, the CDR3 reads TGTGCCAGTAGTATGGGGACAAGAGGAGGTGATCAGCCCCAGCATTTT. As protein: CASSMGTRGGDQPQHF. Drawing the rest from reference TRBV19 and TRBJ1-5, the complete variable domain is DGGITQSPKYLFRKEGQNVTLSCEQNLNHDAMYWYRQDPGQGLRLIYYSQIVNDFQKGDIAEGYSVSREKKESFPLTVTSAQKNPTAFYLCASSMGTRGGDQPQHFGDGTRLSIL.

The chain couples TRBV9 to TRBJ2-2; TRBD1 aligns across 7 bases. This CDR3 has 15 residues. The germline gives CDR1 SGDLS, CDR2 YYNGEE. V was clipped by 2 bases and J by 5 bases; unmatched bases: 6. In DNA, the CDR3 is TGTGCCAGCAGCGTTGGGACAGCGATAACCGGGGAGCTGTTTTTT. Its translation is CASSVGTAITGELFF.

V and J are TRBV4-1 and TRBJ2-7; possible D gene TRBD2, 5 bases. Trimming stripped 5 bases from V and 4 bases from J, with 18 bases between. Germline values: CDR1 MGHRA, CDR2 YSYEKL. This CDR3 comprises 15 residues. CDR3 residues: CASSLRPSSGYEQYF. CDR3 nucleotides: TGCGCCAGCAGCTTGCGCCCGTCCTCGGGGTACGAGCAGTACTTC.

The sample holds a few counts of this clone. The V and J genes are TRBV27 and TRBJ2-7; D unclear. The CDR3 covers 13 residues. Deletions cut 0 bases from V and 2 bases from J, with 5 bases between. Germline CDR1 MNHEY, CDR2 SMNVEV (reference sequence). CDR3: CASSLSEPYEQYF. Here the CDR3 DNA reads TGTGCCAGCAGTTTATCGGAGCCCTACGAGCAGTACTTC.

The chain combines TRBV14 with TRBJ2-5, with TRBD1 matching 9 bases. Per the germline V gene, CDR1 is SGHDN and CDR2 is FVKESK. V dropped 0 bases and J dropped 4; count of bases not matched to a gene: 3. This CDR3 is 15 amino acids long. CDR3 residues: CASSQETQGAETQYF. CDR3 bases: TGTGCCAGCAGCCAAGAAACACAGGGGGCAGAGACCCAGTACTTC.

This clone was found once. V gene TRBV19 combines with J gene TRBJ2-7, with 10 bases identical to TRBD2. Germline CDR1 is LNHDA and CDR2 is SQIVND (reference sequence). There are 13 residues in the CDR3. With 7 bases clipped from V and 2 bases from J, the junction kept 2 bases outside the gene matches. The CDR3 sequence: CASKLAGAYEQYF. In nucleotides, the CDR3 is TGTGCCAGTAAGCTAGCGGGAGCCTACGAGCAGTACTTC.

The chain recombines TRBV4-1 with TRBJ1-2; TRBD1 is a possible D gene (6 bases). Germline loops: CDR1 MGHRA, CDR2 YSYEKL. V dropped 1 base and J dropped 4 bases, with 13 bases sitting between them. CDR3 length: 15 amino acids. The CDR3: CASSQVGQSFYGYTF. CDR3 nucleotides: TGCGCCAGCAGCCAAGTAGGACAGAGCTTCTATGGCTACACCTTC.

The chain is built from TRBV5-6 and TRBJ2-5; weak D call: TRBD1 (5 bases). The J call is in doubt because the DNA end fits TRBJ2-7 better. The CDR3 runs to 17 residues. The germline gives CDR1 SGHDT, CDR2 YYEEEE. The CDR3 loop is CASSLIKAQATHYEQYF. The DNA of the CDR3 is TGTGCCAGCAGCTTGATAAAAGCACAGGCCACTCACTACGAGCAGTACTTC.

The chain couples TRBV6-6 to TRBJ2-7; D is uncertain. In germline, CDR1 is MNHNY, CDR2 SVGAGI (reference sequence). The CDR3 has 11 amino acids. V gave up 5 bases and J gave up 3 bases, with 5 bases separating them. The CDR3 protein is CASSPNYEQYF. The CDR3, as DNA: TGTGCCAGCAGTCCTAACTACGAGCAGTACTTC.

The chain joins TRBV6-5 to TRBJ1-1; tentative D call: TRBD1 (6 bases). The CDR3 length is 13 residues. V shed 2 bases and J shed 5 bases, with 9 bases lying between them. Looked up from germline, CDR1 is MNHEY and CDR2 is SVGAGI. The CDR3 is CASSYRGWTEAFF. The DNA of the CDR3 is TGTGCCAGCAGTTACAGGGGGTGGACTGAAGCTTTCTTT.

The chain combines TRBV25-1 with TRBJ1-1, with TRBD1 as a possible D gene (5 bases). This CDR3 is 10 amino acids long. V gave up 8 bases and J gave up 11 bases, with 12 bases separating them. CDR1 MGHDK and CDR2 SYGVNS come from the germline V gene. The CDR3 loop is CASGGEGAFF. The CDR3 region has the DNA TGTGCCAGCGGGGGGGAGGGGGCTTTCTTT.

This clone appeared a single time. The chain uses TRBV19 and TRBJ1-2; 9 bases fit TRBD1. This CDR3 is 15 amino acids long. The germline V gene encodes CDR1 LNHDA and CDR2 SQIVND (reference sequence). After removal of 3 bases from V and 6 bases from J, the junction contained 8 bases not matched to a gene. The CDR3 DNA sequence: TGTGCCAGTAGTATGGGACAGGGAGGGAAAAATGGCTACACCTTC. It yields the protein CASSMGQGGKNGYTF.

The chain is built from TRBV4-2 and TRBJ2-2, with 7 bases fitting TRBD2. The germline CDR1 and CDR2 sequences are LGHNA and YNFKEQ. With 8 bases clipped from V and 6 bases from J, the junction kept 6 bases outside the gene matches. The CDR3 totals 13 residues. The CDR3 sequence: CASRGEIAGELFF. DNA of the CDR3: TGTGCCAGCCGGGGGGAGATCGCCGGGGAGCTGTTTTTT.

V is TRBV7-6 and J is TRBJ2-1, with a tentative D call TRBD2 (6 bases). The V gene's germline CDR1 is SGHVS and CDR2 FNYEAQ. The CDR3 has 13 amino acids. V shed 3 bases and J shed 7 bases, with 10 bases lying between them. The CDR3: CASSFSLANEQFF. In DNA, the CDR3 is TGTGCCAGCAGCTTTTCTCTAGCGAATGAGCAGTTCTTC.

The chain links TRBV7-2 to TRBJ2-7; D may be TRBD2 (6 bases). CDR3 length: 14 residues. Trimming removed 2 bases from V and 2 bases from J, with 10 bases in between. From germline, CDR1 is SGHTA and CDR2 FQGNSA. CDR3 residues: CASSLLEGPYEQYF. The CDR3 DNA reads TGTGCCAGCAGCTTACTGGAGGGCCCCTACGAGCAGTACTTC.

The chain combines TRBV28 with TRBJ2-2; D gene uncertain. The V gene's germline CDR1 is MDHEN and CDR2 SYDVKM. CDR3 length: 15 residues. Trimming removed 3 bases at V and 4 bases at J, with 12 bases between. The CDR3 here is CASSFFDPGTGELFF. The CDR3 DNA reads TGTGCCAGCAGTTTCTTCGATCCGGGCACCGGGGAGCTGTTTTTT.

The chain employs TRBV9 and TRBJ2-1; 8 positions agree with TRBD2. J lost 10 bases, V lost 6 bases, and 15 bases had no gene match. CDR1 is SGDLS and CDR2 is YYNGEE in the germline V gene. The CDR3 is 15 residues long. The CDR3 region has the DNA TGTGCCAGCATGCATCGGGAGGGCCAAAGTGGCGAGCAGTTCTTC. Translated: CASMHREGQSGEQFF.

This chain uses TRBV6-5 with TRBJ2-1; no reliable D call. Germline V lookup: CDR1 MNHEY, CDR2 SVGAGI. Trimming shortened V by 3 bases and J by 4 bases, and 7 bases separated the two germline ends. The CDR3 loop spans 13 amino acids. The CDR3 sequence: CASSYEAYNEQFF. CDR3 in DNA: TGTGCCAGCAGTTATGAGGCGTACAATGAGCAGTTCTTC.

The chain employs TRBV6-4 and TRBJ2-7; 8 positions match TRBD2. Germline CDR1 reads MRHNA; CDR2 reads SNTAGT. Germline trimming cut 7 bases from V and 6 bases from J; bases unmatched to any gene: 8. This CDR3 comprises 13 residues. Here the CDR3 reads CASIRREEREQYF. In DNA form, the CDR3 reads TGTGCCAGCATTAGGCGGGAGGAGCGCGAGCAGTACTTC.

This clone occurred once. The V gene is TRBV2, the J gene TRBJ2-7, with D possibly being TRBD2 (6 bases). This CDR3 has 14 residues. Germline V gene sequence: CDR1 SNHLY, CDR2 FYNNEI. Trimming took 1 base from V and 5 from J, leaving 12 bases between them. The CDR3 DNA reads TGTGCCAGCAGTGAAGGGCGGCTAGCGAACGAGCAGTACTTC. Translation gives CASSEGRLANEQYF.

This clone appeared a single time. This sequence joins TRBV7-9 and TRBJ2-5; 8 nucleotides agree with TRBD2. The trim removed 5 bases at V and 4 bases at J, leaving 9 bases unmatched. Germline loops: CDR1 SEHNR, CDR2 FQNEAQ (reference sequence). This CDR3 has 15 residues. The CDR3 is CASSPPTAGAETQYF. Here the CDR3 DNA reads TGTGCCAGCAGCCCCCCTACAGCGGGAGCAGAGACCCAGTACTTC.